These T cell receptor beta chains were read from a single sample in a study of blood T cell repertoires in COVID-19. Clones were read by immunoSEQ multiplex PCR, and TCRdb kept only the in-frame ones, dropping some. The table has 250,000 to 300,000 clones, 90% seen once; the top ten hold around 5.8%. The sequenced material came from peripheral blood. Every receptor here comes from a woman in her forties or fifties with COVID-19, enrolled during active disease. CDR3s include the opening cysteine and the closing phenylalanine or tryptophan. Fields, in order: V gene, J gene, CDR3 protein.

V gene: TRBV19
J gene: TRBJ2-7
CDR3 protein: CASSIRTSGRKNYEQYF

V gene: TRBV6-6
J gene: TRBJ2-1
CDR3 protein: CASRTLAGGNEQFF

V gene: TRBV24-1
J gene: TRBJ2-1
CDR3 protein: CATSEGDRSYNEQFF

V gene: TRBV7-6
J gene: TRBJ2-7
CDR3 protein: CASSTHRGGRIYEQYF

V gene: TRBV11-3
J gene: TRBJ2-3
CDR3 protein: CASSLGASGSSPDTQYF

V gene: TRBV10-3
J gene: TRBJ2-3
CDR3 protein: CAISGTSASTDTQYF

V gene: TRBV7-2
J gene: TRBJ2-1
CDR3 protein: CASSFPGLAGYNEQFF

V gene: TRBV7-6
J gene: TRBJ1-5
CDR3 protein: CASSLAQGVRSPQHF

V gene: TRBV11-3
J gene: TRBJ2-1
CDR3 protein: CASSLWEFGLDEQFF

V gene: TRBV27
J gene: TRBJ2-3
CDR3 protein: CASSLYLAGADTQYF

V gene: TRBV7-6
J gene: TRBJ2-5
CDR3 protein: CASSLGPRQETQYF

V gene: TRBV10-1
J gene: TRBJ2-5
CDR3 protein: CASSDSSGETQYF

V gene: TRBV14
J gene: TRBJ1-3
CDR3 protein: CASSLFAGGGNTIYF

V gene: TRBV27
J gene: TRBJ2-1
CDR3 protein: CASSLAGVAYNEQFF

V gene: TRBV27
J gene: TRBJ1-1
CDR3 protein: CASSFEWGAGNTEAFF

V gene: TRBV7-9
J gene: TRBJ2-7
CDR3 protein: CASRPPGAYEQYF

V gene: TRBV21-1
J gene: TRBJ1-5
CDR3 protein: CASSNCLDRDDQPQHF

V gene: TRBV29-1
J gene: TRBJ2-3
CDR3 protein: CSAQSGSTDTQYF

V gene: TRBV7-2
J gene: TRBJ2-7
CDR3 protein: CASSLGGLGPYEQYF

V gene: TRBV30
J gene: TRBJ1-2
CDR3 protein: CAWSIPGGKGYTF

V gene: TRBV7-9
J gene: TRBJ2-1
CDR3 protein: CASSTRGTQVYNEQFF

V gene: TRBV19
J gene: TRBJ2-5
CDR3 protein: CASRNSGSLNGETQYF

V gene: TRBV2
J gene: TRBJ2-7
CDR3 protein: CARGTVSSYEQYF

V gene: TRBV18
J gene: TRBJ2-5
CDR3 protein: CASSRGNQETQYF

V gene: TRBV4-2
J gene: TRBJ2-7
CDR3 protein: CASSHMGTSGSIYEQYF

V gene: TRBV2
J gene: TRBJ2-5
CDR3 protein: CASSFRQGPTETQYF

V gene: TRBV30
J gene: TRBJ1-2
CDR3 protein: CAWSVGDGYTF

V gene: TRBV7-9
J gene: TRBJ2-1
CDR3 protein: CASSLGSGIAGNEQFF

V gene: TRBV6-6
J gene: TRBJ1-6
CDR3 protein: CASSYAGSNSPLHF

V gene: TRBV27
J gene: TRBJ1-1
CDR3 protein: CASRPAVRNTEAFF

V gene: TRBV3-1/TRBV3-2
J gene: TRBJ2-2
CDR3 protein: CASSPRAFANGRAGELFF

V gene: TRBV5-1
J gene: TRBJ2-5
CDR3 protein: CASSALGLAGKTQYF

V gene: TRBV5-6
J gene: TRBJ1-6
CDR3 protein: CASSQGQGDRDSPLHF

V gene: TRBV15
J gene: TRBJ1-1
CDR3 protein: CATSQIRDSPEAFF

V gene: TRBV5-1
J gene: TRBJ1-1
CDR3 protein: CASSLAGIGRKENTEAFF

V gene: TRBV7-6
J gene: TRBJ1-6
CDR3 protein: CASSLALAGGPINSPLHF

V gene: TRBV6-5
J gene: TRBJ1-1
CDR3 protein: CASSYSPTGGRTEAFF

V gene: TRBV30
J gene: TRBJ2-1
CDR3 protein: CAWRSGVLASYNEQFF

V gene: TRBV5-6
J gene: TRBJ2-4
CDR3 protein: CASTSSGNKNIQYF

V gene: TRBV2
J gene: TRBJ1-5
CDR3 protein: CASSEEDRAFQGPQHF

V gene: TRBV30
J gene: TRBJ2-7
CDR3 protein: CAWAGINEQYF

V gene: TRBV2
J gene: TRBJ2-1
CDR3 protein: CASSISGSSNEQFF

V gene: TRBV5-1
J gene: TRBJ2-1
CDR3 protein: CASSLEASSYNEQFF

V gene: TRBV20-1
J gene: TRBJ2-1
CDR3 protein: CSATLFGEQFF

V gene: TRBV30
J gene: TRBJ1-2
CDR3 protein: CAWMGSLYPGGPVSGYTF

V gene: TRBV10-2
J gene: TRBJ1-1
CDR3 protein: CASRGGVSKPNTEAFF

V gene: TRBV5-4
J gene: TRBJ2-7
CDR3 protein: CASSLRTDEQYF

V gene: TRBV29-1
J gene: TRBJ2-3
CDR3 protein: CSVGGDNTDTQYF